What follows is one T cell receptor (beta chain) and its context. Its cognate antigen is unknown. V was pared by 7 bases and J by 7 bases, with 20 bases between. Germline CDR1 reads GTSNPN; CDR2 reads SVGIG (reference sequence). This CDR3 is built from 15 residues. These data are taken from a study of beta chain features in type 1 diabetes. Study background: In all, around 100 million sorted cells from all samples were analyzed.

Whole-study findings and limits: Type 1 diabetes patients showed fewer insertions and more deletions at VDJ junctions. In all four CD4+ subsets, TCRB CDR3 length was significantly, moderately reduced in type 1 diabetes.

What was sequenced were expressed TCRB transcripts, since all of the isolated RNA had been reverse transcribed. Here immunoSEQ multiplex PCR was the method, and the copy in TCRdb shows in-frame clones only, minus some. The sample yields around 70,000 clones, around 49% seen once. Sequencing was carried out using central memory CD4+ T cells from blood. The TCR comes from a man aged 25 to 40 with type 1 diabetes. This rearrangement joins TRBV30 to TRBJ1-6, with D maybe TRBD1 (6 bases). The CDR3 region has the DNA TGTGCCTCGCACCTGGGGGGGGGCAGGAATTCACCCCTCCACTTT. Amino acid sequence: CASHLGGGRNSPLHF.